The 17 T cell receptor beta chains given below trace back to one sample, sequenced in a study of beta chain features in type 1 diabetes. Study outcomes and limitations: TCRB CDR3s from Type 1 diabetes patients were moderately but significantly shorter in all four CD4+ subsets.

Their cognate antigens are unknown. The investigators reverse transcribed all of the isolated RNA, so they sequenced expressed TCRB transcripts. TCRdb's table, derived via immunoSEQ multiplex PCR, lists solely in-frame clones and lacks some. This table holds under 150,000 clones, 15% to 20% found once. The specimen was central memory CD4+ T cells from blood. The receptors here all came from a man younger than 35 with type 1 diabetes.

The chain joins TRBV4-1 to TRBJ2-3, with TRBD1 identical over 10 bases. Germline-derived CDR1 and CDR2 are MGHRA and YSYEKL. The CDR3 has 16 amino acids. Trimming removed 4 bases from V and 2 bases from J; junction bases left unmatched: 6. The CDR3 protein is CASSPSGTGVTDTQYF. CDR3 nucleotides: TGCGCCAGCAGCCCCTCCGGGACAGGGGTCACAGATACGCAGTATTTT.

V and J are TRBV29-1 and TRBJ2-5; D assignment may be TRBD1 or TRBD2 (6 bases each). The germline gives CDR1 SQVTM, CDR2 ANQGSEA. The CDR3 spans 12 residues. The V end lost 3 bases, the J end lost 5 bases, and 10 bases lay between the germline ends. CDR3 in amino acids: CSVDWRGETQYF. CDR3 DNA: TGCAGCGTTGACTGGAGGGGGGAGACCCAGTACTTC.

The chain couples TRBV29-1 to TRBJ2-2; D not certain. Trimming cost V 0 bases and J 1 base, with 0 bases left between them. Per the germline V gene, CDR1 is SQVTM and CDR2 is ANQGSEA. The CDR3 has 12 residues. CDR3 DNA: TGCAGCGTTGAAGAGAACACCGGGGAGCTGTTTTTT. Encoded protein: CSVEENTGELFF.

The chain links TRBV28 to TRBJ1-2; TRBD1 aligns across 8 bases. The germline gives CDR1 MDHEN, CDR2 SYDVKM. Trimming took 6 bases from V and 6 from J; bases not matched to a gene: 6. The CDR3 has 13 residues. The CDR3 loop is CASRSAGGHGYTF. The CDR3 DNA is TGTGCCAGCAGATCGGCAGGGGGCCATGGCTACACCTTC.

This clone was seen a handful of times. Other nucleotide sequences in the sample specify the same CDR3. This sequence joins TRBV18 and TRBJ2-4; TRBD1 agrees at 7 bases. This CDR3 has 14 residues. J lost 4 bases, V lost 3 bases, and 3 bases had no gene match. Germline V gene lookup returns CDR1 KGHSH and CDR2 LQKENI. The CDR3 DNA reads as TGTGCCAGCTCACCCGACAGGGCTAAAAACATTCAGTACTTC. Protein sequence: CASSPDRAKNIQYF. Full variable domain (rest looked up from reference TRBV18 and TRBJ2-4): NAGVMQNPRHLVRRRGQEARLRCSPMKGHSHVYWYRQLPEEGLKFMVYLQKENIIDESGMPKERFSAEFPKEGPSILRIQQVVRGDSAAYFCASSPDRAKNIQYFGAGTRLSVL.

The chain employs TRBV4-2 and TRBJ2-7; a weak D match, TRBD2 (5 bases). CDR1 and CDR2 from the germline V gene are LGHNA and YNFKEQ. The CDR3 length is 14 residues. V lost 4 bases and J lost 5, with 15 bases in between. CDR3 loop: CASSPGVSGDEQYF. The CDR3 DNA sequence: TGTGCCAGCAGCCCGGGTGTTTCCGGGGACGAGCAGTACTTC.

This clone turned up a few times. The V call is TRBV29-1, the J call TRBJ2-3; TRBD1 might be the D (5 bases). From germline, CDR1 is SQVTM and CDR2 ANQGSEA. The CDR3 runs to 16 residues. Trimming shortened V by 0 bases and J by 0 bases, and 13 bases separated the two germline ends. The DNA of the CDR3 is TGCAGCGTTGAAGATCGACAGACAGCTAGCACAGATACGCAGTATTTT. Its translation: CSVEDRQTASTDTQYF.

In this sample, this clone turned up a few times. The rearrangement links TRBV5-6 to TRBJ2-3; 7 positions agree with TRBD1. Germline-derived CDR1 and CDR2 are SGHDT and YYEEEE. The V segment lost 4 bases and the J segment 5 bases; nucleotides outside the gene matches: 16. This CDR3 spans 17 amino acids. The CDR3 nucleotides read TGTGCCAGCAGCCGAAATCGGTGGAGAGGGGGCCTAGATACGCAGTATTTT. It translates to CASSRNRWRGGLDTQYF. Full variable domain (remainder filled in from reference TRBV5-6 and TRBJ2-3): DAGVTQSPTHLIKTRGQQVTLRCSPKSGHDTVSWYQQALGQGPQFIFQYYEEEERQRGNFPDRFSGHQFPNYSSELNVNALLLGDSALYLCASSRNRWRGGLDTQYFGPGTRLTVL.

V and J are TRBV30 and TRBJ1-1, with D uncertain. This CDR3 region has 12 residues. CDR1 is GTSNPN, CDR2 SVGIG, per germline (reference sequence). The V end was cut by 4 bases, the J end by 9 bases, with 15 bases between. Here the CDR3 reads CAWIPDLLQAFF. The CDR3 DNA is TGTGCCTGGATTCCGGACCTCCTTCAAGCTTTCTTT.

This clone appeared a few times. This sequence joins TRBV18 and TRBJ2-7, with a tentative D call TRBD2 (5 bases). The CDR3 spans 13 residues. The ends were cut back, 2 bases at V and 9 bases at J, with 14 bases in the middle. Germline V CDR1 and CDR2: KGHSH, LQKENI. The CDR3 DNA is TGTGCCAGCTCACCAGAGGGTCTTACGGGGCAGTACTTC. Its protein product is CASSPEGLTGQYF.

This clone was seen only a few times. V usage is TRBV18 and J usage is TRBJ2-7, with TRBD2 identical over 9 bases. Germline CDR1 is KGHSH and CDR2 is LQKENI. The V and J ends lost 3 bases and 4 bases, in that order; junction bases with no gene match: 7. The CDR3 has 15 amino acids. The CDR3 region has the DNA TGTGCCAGCTCACCCCCCGCGGGAGGGCCATACGAGCAGTACTTC. Encoded protein: CASSPPAGGPYEQYF.

In its sample, this clone was seen a few times. One end of the junction varies from germline; a read error may be responsible. The chain links TRBV9 to TRBJ1-2; no definite D call. The CDR3 has 15 amino acids. Germline V gives CDR1 SGDLS, CDR2 YYNGEE. DNA for the CDR3: TGTGCCAGCAGCGTACAAGGGAATACTAACTATGGCTGCACCTTC. Translation: CASSVQGNTNYGCTF.

This clone occurred many times. V and J are TRBV30 and TRBJ2-3, with D hard to call. Germline loops: CDR1 GTSNPN, CDR2 SVGIG (reference sequence). The CDR3 loop spans 13 amino acids. V was clipped by 4 bases and J by 6 bases, with 14 bases between them. This CDR3 reads CAWTDPVGDTQYF. DNA for the CDR3: TGTGCCTGGACCGACCCAGTGGGGGATACGCAGTATTTT.

In its sample, this clone was seen a few times. This chain connects TRBV28 to TRBJ1-2; maybe TRBD1 (6 bases). The CDR3 sequence is 13 residues long. Germline V gives CDR1 MDHEN, CDR2 SYDVKM. V lost 5 bases, J lost 8 bases, and 15 bases lay in between. The CDR3 DNA follows: TGTGCCAGCAGTCTGGGACAATGGATGGGCTACACCTTC. Amino acids: CASSLGQWMGYTF.

This clone was seen only a few times. The chain employs TRBV18 and TRBJ2-7; D is undetermined. The CDR3 totals 11 residues. Germline CDR1 reads KGHSH; CDR2 reads LQKENI. V lost 2 bases and J lost 6, with 5 bases in between. CDR3 loop: CASSPSGEQYF. In DNA, the CDR3 is TGTGCCAGCTCACCATCCGGCGAGCAGTACTTC.

The chain joins TRBV29-1 to TRBJ1-4; 10 bases are shared with TRBD1. V shed 3 bases and J 0 bases; nucleotides not matched to a gene: 22. The CDR3 runs 22 residues. Germline CDR1 is SQVTM and CDR2 is ANQGSEA. This chain's CDR3 is CSVDLVDRGPRLRDPTNEKLFF. The CDR3 DNA is TGCAGCGTTGATTTAGTAGACAGGGGGCCTCGGTTAAGAGACCCAACTAATGAAAAACTGTTTTTT.

V and J are TRBV2 and TRBJ2-5; no firm D call. V shed 1 base and J shed 4 bases, with 13 bases lying between them. Germline values: CDR1 SNHLY, CDR2 FYNNEI. The CDR3 spans 15 residues. CDR3 loop: CASSEGVQTGETQYF. CDR3 nucleotides: TGTGCCAGCAGTGAAGGTGTACAGACGGGAGAGACCCAGTACTTC.